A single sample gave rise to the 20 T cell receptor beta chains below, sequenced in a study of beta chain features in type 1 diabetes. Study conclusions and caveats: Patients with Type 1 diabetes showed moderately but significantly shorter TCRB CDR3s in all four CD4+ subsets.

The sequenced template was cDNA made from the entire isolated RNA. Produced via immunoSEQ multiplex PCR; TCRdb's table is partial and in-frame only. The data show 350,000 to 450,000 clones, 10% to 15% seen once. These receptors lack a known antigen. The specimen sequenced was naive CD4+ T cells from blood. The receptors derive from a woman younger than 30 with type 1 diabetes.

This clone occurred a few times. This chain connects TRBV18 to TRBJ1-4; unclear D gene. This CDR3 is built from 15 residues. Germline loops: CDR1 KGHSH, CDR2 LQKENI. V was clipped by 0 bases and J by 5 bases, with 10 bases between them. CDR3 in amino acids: CASSPPGLENEKLFF. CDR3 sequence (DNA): TGTGCCAGCTCACCACCAGGATTGGAGAATGAAAAACTGTTTTTT.

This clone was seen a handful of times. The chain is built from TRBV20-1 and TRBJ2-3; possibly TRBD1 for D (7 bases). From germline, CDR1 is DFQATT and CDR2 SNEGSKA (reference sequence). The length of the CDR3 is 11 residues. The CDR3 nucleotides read TGCAGCATGCCAGGGGGGGATACGCAGTATTTT. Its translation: CSMPGGDTQYF.

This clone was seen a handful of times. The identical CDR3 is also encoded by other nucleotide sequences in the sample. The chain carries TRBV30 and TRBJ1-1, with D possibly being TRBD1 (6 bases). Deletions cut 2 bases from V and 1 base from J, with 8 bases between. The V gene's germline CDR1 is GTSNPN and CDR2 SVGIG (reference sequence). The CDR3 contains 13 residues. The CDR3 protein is CAWSSQGNTEAFF. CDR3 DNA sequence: TGTGCCTGGAGTTCACAGGGGAACACTGAAGCTTTCTTT.

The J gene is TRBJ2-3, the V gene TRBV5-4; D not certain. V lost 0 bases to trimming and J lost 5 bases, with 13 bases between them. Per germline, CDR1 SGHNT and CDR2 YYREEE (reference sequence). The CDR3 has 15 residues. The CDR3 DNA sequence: TGTGCCAGCAGCTTGGATTCTGCTAGGCTAGATACGCAGTATTTT. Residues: CASSLDSARLDTQYF.

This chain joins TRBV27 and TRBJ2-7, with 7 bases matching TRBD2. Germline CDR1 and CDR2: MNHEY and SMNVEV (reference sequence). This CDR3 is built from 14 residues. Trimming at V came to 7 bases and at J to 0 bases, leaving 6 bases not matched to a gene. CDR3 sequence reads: CASTAGVPSYEQYF. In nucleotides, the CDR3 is TGTGCCAGCACGGCGGGAGTGCCCTCCTACGAGCAGTACTTC.

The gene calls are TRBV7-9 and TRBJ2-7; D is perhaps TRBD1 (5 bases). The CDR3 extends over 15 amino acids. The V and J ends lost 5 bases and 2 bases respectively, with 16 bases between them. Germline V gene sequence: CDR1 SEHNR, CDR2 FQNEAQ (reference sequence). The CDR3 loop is CASSPQSDRPYEQYF. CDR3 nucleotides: TGTGCCAGCAGCCCCCAATCAGACAGACCCTACGAGCAGTACTTC. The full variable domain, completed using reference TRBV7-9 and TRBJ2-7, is DTGVSQNPRHKITKRGQNVTFRCDPISEHNRLYWYRQTLGQGPEFLTYFQNEAQLEKSRLLSDRFSAERPKGSFSTLEIQRTEQGDSAMYLCASSPQSDRPYEQYFGPGTRLTVT.

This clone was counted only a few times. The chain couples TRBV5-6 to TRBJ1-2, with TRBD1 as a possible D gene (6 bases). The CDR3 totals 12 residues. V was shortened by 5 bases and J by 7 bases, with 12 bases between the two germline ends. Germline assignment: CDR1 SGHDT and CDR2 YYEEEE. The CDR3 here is CASSPQGIGYTF. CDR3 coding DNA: TGTGCCAGCAGTCCACAGGGAATTGGCTACACCTTC.

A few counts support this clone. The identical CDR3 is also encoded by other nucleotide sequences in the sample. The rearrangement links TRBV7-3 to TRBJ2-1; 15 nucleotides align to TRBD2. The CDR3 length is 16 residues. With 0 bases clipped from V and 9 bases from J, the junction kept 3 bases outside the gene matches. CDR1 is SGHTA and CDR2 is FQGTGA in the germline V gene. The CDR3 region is CASSLTGLAGGGEQFF. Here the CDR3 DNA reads TGTGCCAGCAGCTTAACTGGACTAGCGGGAGGGGGTGAGCAGTTCTTC. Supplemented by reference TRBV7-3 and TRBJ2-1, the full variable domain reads GAGVSQTPSNKVTEKGKYVELRCDPISGHTALYWYRQSLGQGPEFLIYFQGTGAADDSGLPNDRFFAVRPEGSVSTLKIQRTERGDSAVYLCASSLTGLAGGGEQFFGPGTRLTVL.

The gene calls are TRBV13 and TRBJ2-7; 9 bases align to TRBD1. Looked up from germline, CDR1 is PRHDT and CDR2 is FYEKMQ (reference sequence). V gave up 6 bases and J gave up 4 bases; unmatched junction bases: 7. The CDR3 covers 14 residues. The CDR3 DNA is TGTGCCAGCAGTGACAGGGGGTCCCGATACGAGCAGTACTTC. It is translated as CASSDRGSRYEQYF.

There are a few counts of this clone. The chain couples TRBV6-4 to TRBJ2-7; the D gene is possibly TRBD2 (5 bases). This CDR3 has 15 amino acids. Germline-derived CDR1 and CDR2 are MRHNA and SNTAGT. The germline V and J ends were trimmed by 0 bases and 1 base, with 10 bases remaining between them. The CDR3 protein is CASSDSFWESYEQYF. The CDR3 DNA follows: TGTGCCAGCAGTGACTCGTTTTGGGAGTCCTACGAGCAGTACTTC.

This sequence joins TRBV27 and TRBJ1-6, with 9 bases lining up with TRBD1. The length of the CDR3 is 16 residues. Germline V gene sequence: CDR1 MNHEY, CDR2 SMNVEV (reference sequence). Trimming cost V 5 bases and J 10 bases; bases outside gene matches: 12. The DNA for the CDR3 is TGTGCCAGCAGTCGACCCCCCTTGGACAGGGGATCACCCCTCCACTTT. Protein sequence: CASSRPPLDRGSPLHF.

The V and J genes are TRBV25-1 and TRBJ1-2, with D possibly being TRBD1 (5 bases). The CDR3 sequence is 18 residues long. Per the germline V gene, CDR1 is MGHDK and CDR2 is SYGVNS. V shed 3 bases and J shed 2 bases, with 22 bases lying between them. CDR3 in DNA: TGTGCCAGCAGTGACTTGGACCCAAGGGGCACCAGAAACTATGGCTACACCTTC. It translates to CASSDLDPRGTRNYGYTF.

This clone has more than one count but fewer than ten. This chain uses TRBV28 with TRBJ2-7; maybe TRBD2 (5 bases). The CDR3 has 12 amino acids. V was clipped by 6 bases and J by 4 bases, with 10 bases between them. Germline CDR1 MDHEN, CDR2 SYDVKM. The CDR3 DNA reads TGTGCCAGCAGGCTGGGGAGTTACGAGCAGTACTTC. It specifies CASRLGSYEQYF.

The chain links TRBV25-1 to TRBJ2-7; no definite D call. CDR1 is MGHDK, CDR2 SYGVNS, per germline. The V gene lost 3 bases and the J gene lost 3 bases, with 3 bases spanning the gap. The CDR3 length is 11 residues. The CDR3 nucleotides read TGTGCCAGCAGTGACAGCTACGAGCAGTACTTC. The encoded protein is CASSDSYEQYF.

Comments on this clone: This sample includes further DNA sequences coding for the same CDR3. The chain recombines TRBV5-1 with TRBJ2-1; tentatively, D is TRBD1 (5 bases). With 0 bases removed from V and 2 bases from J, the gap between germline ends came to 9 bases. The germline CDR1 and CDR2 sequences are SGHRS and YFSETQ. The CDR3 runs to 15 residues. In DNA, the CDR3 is TGCGCCAGCAGCTTGGGGCAGGGCCCCTACAATGAGCAGTTCTTC. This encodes CASSLGQGPYNEQFF.

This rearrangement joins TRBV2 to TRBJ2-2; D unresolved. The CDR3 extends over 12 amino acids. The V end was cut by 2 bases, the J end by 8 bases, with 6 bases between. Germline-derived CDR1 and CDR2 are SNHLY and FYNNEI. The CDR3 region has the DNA TGTGCCAGCAGTGAACGCACAGGGGAGCTGTTTTTT. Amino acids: CASSERTGELFF.

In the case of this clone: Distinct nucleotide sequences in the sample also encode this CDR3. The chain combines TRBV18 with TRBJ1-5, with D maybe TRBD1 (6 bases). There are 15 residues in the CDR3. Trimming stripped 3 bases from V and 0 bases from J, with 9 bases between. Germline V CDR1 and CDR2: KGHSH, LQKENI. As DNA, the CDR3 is TGTGCCAGCTCACCCGGACAGTCTAGCAATCAGCCCCAGCATTTT. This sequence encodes CASSPGQSSNQPQHF.

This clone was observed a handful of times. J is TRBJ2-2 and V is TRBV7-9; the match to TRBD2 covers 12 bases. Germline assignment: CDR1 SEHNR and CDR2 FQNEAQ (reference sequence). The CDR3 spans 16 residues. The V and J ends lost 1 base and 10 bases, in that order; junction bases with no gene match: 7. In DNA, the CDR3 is TGTGCCAGCAGCTTAGGTCGACTAGCGGGAGTTTTGGAGCTGTTTTTT. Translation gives CASSLGRLAGVLELFF. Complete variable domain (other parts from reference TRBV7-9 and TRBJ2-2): DTGVSQNPRHKITKRGQNVTFRCDPISEHNRLYWYRQTLGQGPEFLTYFQNEAQLEKSRLLSDRFSAERPKGSFSTLEIQRTEQGDSAMYLCASSLGRLAGVLELFFGEGSRLTVL.

CDR3 coding DNA: TGTGCCAGCAATTCCGGCGGGGCCTCCTACGAGCAGTACTTC. This translates into CASNSGGASYEQYF. This chain links TRBV28 with TRBJ2-7; D is possibly TRBD2 (6 bases). Between the trimmed V and J ends, which lost 7 bases and 0 bases, there was a span of 13 bases. The CDR3 consists of 14 residues. Looked up from germline, CDR1 is MDHEN and CDR2 is SYDVKM. The whole variable domain, remainder taken from reference TRBV28 and TRBJ2-7, is DVKVTQSSRYLVKRTGEKVFLECVQDMDHENMFWYRQDPGLGLRLIYFSYDVKMKEKGDIPEGYSVSREKKERFSLILESASTNQTSMYLCASNSGGASYEQYFGPGTRLTVT.

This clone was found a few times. The chain's CDR3 is CASSLQLDYGYTF. The CDR3 nucleotides read TGTGCCAGCAGCCTACAGTTAGACTATGGCTACACCTTC. This rearrangement joins TRBV9 to TRBJ1-2; no firm D call. The CDR3 sequence is 13 residues long. V was cut by 4 bases and J by 3 bases, with 10 bases left in between. Germline values: CDR1 SGDLS, CDR2 YYNGEE.